The T cell receptor (beta chain) under discussion was sequenced for a study of early T cells in non-severe SARS-CoV-2 infection. Study details: Sequenced material consisted of bulk RNA (from unsorted whole blood), and chains were unpaired. Points from the study as a whole: Using VDJdb, the matching emphasized anti-spike CD8 responses while missing private and CD4 specificities.

In this sample, this clonotype turned up many times. Its antigen is unidentified. Each cDNA molecule carried a unique molecular identifier. TCRdb re-analysed the 5' RACE reads in MiXCR, keeping a single row per CDR3 protein. The sample has tens of thousands of distinct CDR3 sequences; roughly 10% are singletons. Sample: whole blood. The sequence was collected from an adult who was a healthcare worker with PCR-confirmed SARS-CoV-2 infection or an uninfected control (not recorded which).

The CDR3 DNA follows: TGCAGCGTTGAAGATGGGGAGAACTATGGCTACACCTTC. Translation: CSVEDGENYGYTF. The genes are TRBV29-1 and TRBJ1-2; D unclear. Germline loops: CDR1 SQVTM, CDR2 ANQGSEA. CDR3 length equals 13 residues. The V gene lost 0 bases and the J gene lost 2 bases, with 7 bases spanning the gap. The full variable domain, in which reference TRBV29-1 and TRBJ1-2 provide the parts outside the CDR3, is SAVISQKPSRDICQRGTSLTIQCQVDSQVTMMFWYRQQPGQSLTLIATANQGSEATYESGFVIDKFPISRPNLTFSTLTVSNMSPEDSSIYLCSVEDGENYGYTFGSGTRLTVV.